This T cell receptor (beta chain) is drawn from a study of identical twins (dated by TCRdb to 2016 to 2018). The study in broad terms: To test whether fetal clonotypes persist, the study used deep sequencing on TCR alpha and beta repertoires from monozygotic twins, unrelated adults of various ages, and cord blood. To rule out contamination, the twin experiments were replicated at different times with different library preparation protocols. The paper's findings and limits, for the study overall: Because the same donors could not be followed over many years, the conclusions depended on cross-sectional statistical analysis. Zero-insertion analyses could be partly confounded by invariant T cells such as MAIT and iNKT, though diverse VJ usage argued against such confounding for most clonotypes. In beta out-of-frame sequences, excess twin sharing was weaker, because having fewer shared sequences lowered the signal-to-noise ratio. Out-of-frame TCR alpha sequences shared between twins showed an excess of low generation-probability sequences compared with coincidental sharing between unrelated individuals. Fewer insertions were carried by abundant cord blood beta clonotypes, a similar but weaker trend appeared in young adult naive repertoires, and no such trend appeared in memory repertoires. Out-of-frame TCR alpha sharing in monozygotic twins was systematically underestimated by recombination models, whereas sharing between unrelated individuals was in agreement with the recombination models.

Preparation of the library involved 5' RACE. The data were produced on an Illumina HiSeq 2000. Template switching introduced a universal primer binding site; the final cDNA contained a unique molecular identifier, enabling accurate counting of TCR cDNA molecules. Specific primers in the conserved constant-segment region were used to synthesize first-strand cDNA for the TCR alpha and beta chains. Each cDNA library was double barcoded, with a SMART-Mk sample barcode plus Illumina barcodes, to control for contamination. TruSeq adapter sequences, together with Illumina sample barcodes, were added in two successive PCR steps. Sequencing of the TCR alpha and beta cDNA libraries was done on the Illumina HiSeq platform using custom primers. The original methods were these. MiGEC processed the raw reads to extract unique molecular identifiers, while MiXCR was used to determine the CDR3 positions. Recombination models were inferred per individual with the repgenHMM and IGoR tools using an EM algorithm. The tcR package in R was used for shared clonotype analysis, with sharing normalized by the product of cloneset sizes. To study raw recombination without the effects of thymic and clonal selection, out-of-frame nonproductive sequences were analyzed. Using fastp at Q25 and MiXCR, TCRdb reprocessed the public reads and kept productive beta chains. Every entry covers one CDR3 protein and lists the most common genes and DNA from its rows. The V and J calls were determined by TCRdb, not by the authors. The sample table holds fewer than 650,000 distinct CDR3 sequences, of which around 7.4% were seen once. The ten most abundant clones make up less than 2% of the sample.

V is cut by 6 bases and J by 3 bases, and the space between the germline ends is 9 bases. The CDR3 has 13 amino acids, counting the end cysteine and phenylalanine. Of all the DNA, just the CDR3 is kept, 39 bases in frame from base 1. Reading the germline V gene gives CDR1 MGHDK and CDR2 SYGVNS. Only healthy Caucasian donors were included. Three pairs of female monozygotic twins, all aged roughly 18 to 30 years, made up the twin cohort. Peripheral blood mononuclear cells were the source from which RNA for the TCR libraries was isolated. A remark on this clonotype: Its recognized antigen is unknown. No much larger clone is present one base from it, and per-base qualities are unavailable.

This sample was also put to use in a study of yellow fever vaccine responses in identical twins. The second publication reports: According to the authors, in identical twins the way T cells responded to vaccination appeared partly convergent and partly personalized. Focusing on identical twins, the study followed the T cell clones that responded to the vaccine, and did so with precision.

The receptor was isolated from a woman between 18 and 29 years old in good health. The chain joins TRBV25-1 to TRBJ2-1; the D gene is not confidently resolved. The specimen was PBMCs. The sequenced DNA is TGTGCCAGCAGCAGAGCAAACTACAATGAGCAGTTCTTC. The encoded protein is CASSRANYNEQFF. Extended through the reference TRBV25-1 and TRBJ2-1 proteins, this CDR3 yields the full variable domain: EADIYQTPRYLVIGTGKKITLECSQTMGHDKMYWYQQDPGMELHLIHYSYGVNSTEKGDLSSESTVSRIRTEHFPLTLESARPSHTSQYLCASSRANYNEQFFGPGTRLTVL.